This is a list of T cell receptor beta chains from one sample in a study of beta chain features in type 1 diabetes. The repertoire was sequenced with immunoSEQ multiplex PCR; TCRdb's copy has only in-frame clones and lacks some. The sample records 350,000 to 400,000 clones, less than 15% being singletons. The specimen sequenced was naive CD4+ T cells from blood. Receptor source: a woman in her late teens or twenties in good health. CDR3s include the opening cysteine and the closing phenylalanine or tryptophan. The D gene is left open where the match is weak. Size tells how often a clone was seen (once, few, many) or the class of an expanded clone, and some rows leave it out.

clone size	J gene	V gene	D gene	CDR3 DNA	CDR3 protein
few	TRBJ2-3	TRBV30	-	TGTGCCTGGAGTGTACACGGGGTCTCCACAGATACGCAGTATTTT	CAWSVHGVSTDTQYF
few	TRBJ1-1	TRBV9	TRBD1	TGTGCCAGCAGCGAGGGACAGGGGGCAGAGGGGAACACTGAAGCTTTCTTT	CASSEGQGAEGNTEAFF
few	TRBJ2-7	TRBV29-1	TRBD1	TGCAGCGCCGGGACAGGGTTCGACGAGCAGTACTTC	CSAGTGFDEQYF
-	TRBJ2-7	TRBV7-6	TRBD1	TGTGCCAGCAGCTCGGGACAGGGAATCTACGAGCAGTACTTC	CASSSGQGIYEQYF
-	TRBJ2-7	TRBV5-1	TRBD2	TGCGCCAGCAGCGAGGGGACTAGCGTAAACTACGAGCAGTACTTC	CASSEGTSVNYEQYF
-	TRBJ2-3	TRBV5-1	-	TGCGCCAGCAGCTGGCAATCAGATACGCAGTATTTT	CASSWQSDTQYF
few	TRBJ2-3	TRBV27	TRBD1	TGTGCCAGCAGTTTTCAGTGGAGGGGGACAGGGGGAACCGCTAGCACAGATACGCAGTATTTT	CASSFQWRGTGGTASTDTQYF
few	TRBJ2-1	TRBV29-1	-	TGCAGCGTTGTACAGCAGGGGTACAATGAGCAGTTCTTC	CSVVQQGYNEQFF
-	TRBJ2-7	TRBV7-2	TRBD1	TGTGCCAGCAGCTTAAGGGACAGCTCCTACGAGCAGTACTTC	CASSLRDSSYEQYF
few	TRBJ2-1	TRBV28	TRBD2	TGTGCCAGCAGTACTCTAGCGGGAGACCACACAAGGAGTGAGCAGTTCTTC	CASSTLAGDHTRSEQFF
few	TRBJ1-5	TRBV2	-	TGTGCCAGCAGGGACACGAGCAATCAGCCCCAGCATTTT	CASRDTSNQPQHF
few	TRBJ2-3	TRBV28	-	TGTGCCAGCAGTTTACAACAGGGAACCACAGATACGCAGTATTTT	CASSLQQGTTDTQYF
-	TRBJ1-3	TRBV28	-	TGTGCCAGCACCTCGACAGGTATCTCTGGAAACACCATATATTTT	CASTSTGISGNTIYF
-	TRBJ2-5	TRBV5-1	-	TGCGCCAGCAGTCGGACAAAGACCCAGTACTTC	CASSRTKTQYF
-	TRBJ1-1	TRBV2	-	TGTGCCAGCACCATGTCGACAGCGAACACTGAAGCTTTCTTT	CASTMSTANTEAFF
once	TRBJ2-1	TRBV5-4	-	TGTGCCAGCAGCTTGTATTCTCCCGGGAGAGTCGGTGAGCAGTTCTTC	CASSLYSPGRVGEQFF
few	TRBJ1-1	TRBV18	-	TGTGCCAGCGCCCCGGGGTGGCACACTGAAGCTTTCTTT	CASAPGWHTEAFF